The source of this TCR beta chain is a study of T cell repertoires in cytomegalovirus infection. Germline-derived CDR1 and CDR2 are MNHNS and SASEGT. Trimming at V came to 3 bases and at J to 6 bases, leaving 3 bases not matched to a gene. The CDR3 totals 14 residues. Study conclusions and caveats: Summed frequency of shared TCR beta families picked out CMV carriers who also had the relevant HLA. Ex vivo, HLA-C-restricted CMV-specific TCR beta clonotypes prevailed over the rest of the response.

MiXCR, applied by TCRdb to the reads, yields one record per CDR3 protein. The data show just under 500,000 distinct CDR3 sequences, with 25% to 35% seen just once and roughly 17% held by the top ten. This clonotype was seen at least ten times. Antigen: not known. The J gene is TRBJ2-1, the V gene TRBV6-1; TRBD2 matches 9 bases. Sample: cultured PBMCs, taken from culture after CMV antigen stimulation. The receptor was derived from a human donor in good health (CMV status not recorded). Some clones in this sample may be carry-over from other donors' samples. The CDR3 sequence is CASSDGLAINEQFF. CDR3 in DNA: TGTGCCAGCAGTGACGGACTAGCGATCAATGAGCAGTTCTTC.